This T cell receptor (beta chain) was profiled in a study of shared clonotypes between healthy human individuals. Study information: Donors had three CD4 naive, three CD4 memory, two CD8 naive and one CD8 memory plate apiece. Findings of the study overall: The study generally estimated greater richness for naive than memory subsets. About 5.2% was the fraction of naive CD4 clonotypes found shared across four donors.

The sorted-subset replicate PCRs were given around 0.2 ug DNA, which is 25,000 to 35,000 T cell genomes. Sequenced by immunoSEQ multiplex PCR; TCRdb stores in-frame clones only, minus some. This table has around 2.1 million clones, 95% appearing once. The CDR3 consists of 13 residues. Deletions cut 6 bases from V and 7 bases from J, with 15 bases between. CDR1 and CDR2 from the germline V gene are SGHTA and FQGNSA. Notes on this clone: The antigen is unknown.

The rearrangement uses TRBV7-2 and TRBJ1-1; no clear D. This receptor was taken from a man younger than 30 in good health. The sequenced sample was naive CD4+ T cells sorted from blood. Noted subset: CD45RA+ positively selected. The CDR3, as DNA: TGTGCCAGCAGTCCTCGGGGTGGGATTGAAGCTTTCTTT. This codes for CASSPRGGIEAFF.